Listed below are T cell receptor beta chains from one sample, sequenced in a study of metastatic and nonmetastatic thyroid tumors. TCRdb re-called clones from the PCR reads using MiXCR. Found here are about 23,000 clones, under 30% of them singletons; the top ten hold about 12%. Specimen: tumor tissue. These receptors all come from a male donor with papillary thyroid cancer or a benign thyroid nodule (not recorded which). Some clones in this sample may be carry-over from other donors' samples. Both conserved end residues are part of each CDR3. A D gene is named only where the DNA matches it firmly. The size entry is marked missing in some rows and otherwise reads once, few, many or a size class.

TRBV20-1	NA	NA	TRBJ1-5	TGCAGTGCTAGTCACCAGGGCAATCAGCCCCAGCATTTT	CSASHQGNQPQHF
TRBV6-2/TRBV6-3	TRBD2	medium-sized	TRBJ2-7	TGTGCCAGCAGTGCCTTAGCGGGAAAAGAAGAGCAGTACTTC	CASSALAGKEEQYF
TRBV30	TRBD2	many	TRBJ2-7	TGTGCCTGGACTAGCGGGAGTGGCGAGCAGTACTTC	CAWTSGSGEQYF
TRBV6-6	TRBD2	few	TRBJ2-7	TGTGCCAGCAGTTACAGGGCTAGCGGACTCTACGAGCAGTACTTC	CASSYRASGLYEQYF
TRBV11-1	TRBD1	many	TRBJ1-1	TGTGCCAGCAGCTTAACCGGGACAGGTGAAGCTTTCTTT	CASSLTGTGEAFF
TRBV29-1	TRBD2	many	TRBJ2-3	TGCAGCGGAACGGGAGGCCTGGATACGCAGTATTTT	CSGTGGLDTQYF
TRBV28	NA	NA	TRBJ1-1	TGTGCCAGCAGTTTAATCTCCCTCGCAGGGGTTTTGGGAGAGTACACTGAAGCTTTCTTT	CASSLISLAGVLGEYTEAFF
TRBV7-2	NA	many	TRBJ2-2	TGTGCCAGCAGCTTAGGCGCGAGCACCGGGGAGCTGTTTTTT	CASSLGASTGELFF
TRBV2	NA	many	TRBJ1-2	TGTGCCAGCAGTGAGGACAGCTATGGCTACACCTTC	CASSEDSYGYTF
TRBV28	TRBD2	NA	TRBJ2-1	TGTGCCAGCATGCCCGCCCTAGCGGGACGGAGTGATGAGCAGTTCTTC	CASMPALAGRSDEQFF
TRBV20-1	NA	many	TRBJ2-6	TGCAGTGCCCAGGGGGGGGACTCACTGATCTCTGGGGCCAACGTCCTGACTTTC	CSAQGGDSLISGANVLTF